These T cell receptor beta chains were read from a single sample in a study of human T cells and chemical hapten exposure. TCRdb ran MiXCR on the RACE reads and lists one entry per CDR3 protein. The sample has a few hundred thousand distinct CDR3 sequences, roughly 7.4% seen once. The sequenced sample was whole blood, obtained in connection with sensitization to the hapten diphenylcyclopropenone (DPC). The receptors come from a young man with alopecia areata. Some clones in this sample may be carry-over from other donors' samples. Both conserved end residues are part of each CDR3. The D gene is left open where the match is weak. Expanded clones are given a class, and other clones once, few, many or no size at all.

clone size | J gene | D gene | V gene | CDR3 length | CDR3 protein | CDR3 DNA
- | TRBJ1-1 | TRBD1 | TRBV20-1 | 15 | CSASPKDREGTEAFF | TGCAGTGCTAGTCCCAAGGACAGGGAGGGGACTGAAGCTTTCTTT
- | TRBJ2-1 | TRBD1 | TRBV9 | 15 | CASSVSGQGAGEQFF | TGTGCCAGCAGCGTATCGGGACAGGGGGCAGGTGAGCAGTTCTTC
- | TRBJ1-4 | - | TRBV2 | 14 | CASRAVTTNEKLFF | TGTGCCAGTAGGGCGGTCACAACTAATGAAAAACTGTTTTTT
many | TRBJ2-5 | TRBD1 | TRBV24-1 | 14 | CATSDPGQKETQYF | TGTGCCACCAGTGACCCGGGACAGAAAGAGACCCAGTACTTC
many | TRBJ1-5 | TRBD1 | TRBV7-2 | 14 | CASSYRGGGQPQHF | TGTGCCAGCAGCTACAGGGGAGGAGGTCAGCCCCAGCATTTT
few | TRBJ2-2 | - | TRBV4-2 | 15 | CASSQEEGFTGELFF | TGTGCCAGCAGCCAAGAAGAAGGATTCACCGGGGAGCTGTTTTTT
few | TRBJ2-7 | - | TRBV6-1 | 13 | CASREGSRYEQYF | TGTGCCAGCAGAGAAGGTAGTAGGTACGAGCAGTACTTC
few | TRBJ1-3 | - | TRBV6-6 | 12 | CASMRSGNTIYF | TGTGCCAGCATGAGGTCTGGAAACACCATATATTTT
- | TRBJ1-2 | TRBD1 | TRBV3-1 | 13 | CASRRTGNYGYTF | TGTGCCAGCAGAAGGACAGGGAACTATGGCTACACCTTC
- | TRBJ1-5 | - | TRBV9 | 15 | CASSEGQNSNQPQHF | TGTGCCAGCAGCGAAGGACAGAATAGCAATCAGCCCCAGCATTTT
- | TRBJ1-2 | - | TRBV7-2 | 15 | CASSPNRGSNYGYTF | TGTGCCAGCAGCCCCAATAGGGGCAGTAACTATGGCTACACCTTC
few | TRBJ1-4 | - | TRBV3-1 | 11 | CASSGEEKLFF | TGTGCCAGCTCGGGTGAAGAAAAACTGTTTTTT
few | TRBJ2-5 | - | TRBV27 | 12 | CASSVGGETQYF | TGTGCCAGCAGTGTGGGGGGAGAGACCCAGTACTTC
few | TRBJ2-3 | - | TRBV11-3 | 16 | CASSPRGQDSTDTQYF | TGTGCCAGCAGCCCTAGGGGTCAGGATAGCACAGATACGCAGTATTTT
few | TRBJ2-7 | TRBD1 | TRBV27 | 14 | CASSIGTGYHEQYF | TGTGCCAGCAGCATAGGGACAGGGTACCACGAGCAGTACTTC
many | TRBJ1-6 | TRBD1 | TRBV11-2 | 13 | CASSFDRDVPLHF | TGTGCCAGCAGCTTCGACAGGGATGTTCCCCTCCACTTT
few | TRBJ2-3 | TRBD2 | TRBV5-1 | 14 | CASSGSGGTDTQYF | TGCGCCAGCAGCGGTAGCGGGGGAACAGATACGCAGTATTTT
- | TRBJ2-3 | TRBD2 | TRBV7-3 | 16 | CASSSGLAGFSDTQYF | TGTGCCAGCAGCTCAGGACTAGCGGGGTTCTCAGATACGCAGTATTTT
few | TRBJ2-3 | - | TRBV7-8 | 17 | CASSLASAWAVTDTQYF | TGTGCCAGCAGCTTAGCGAGCGCCTGGGCGGTCACAGATACGCAGTATTTT
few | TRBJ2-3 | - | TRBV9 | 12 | CASSVVSDTQYF | TGTGCCAGCAGCGTAGTGTCAGATACGCAGTATTTT
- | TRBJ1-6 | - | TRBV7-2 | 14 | CASSVQGSNSPLHF | TGTGCCAGCAGCGTACAGGGTAGCAATTCACCCCTCCACTTT
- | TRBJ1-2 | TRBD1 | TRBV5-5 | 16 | CASSPGQGGILAGYTF | TGTGCCAGCAGCCCAGGACAGGGTGGTATTCTAGCGGGCTACACCTTC
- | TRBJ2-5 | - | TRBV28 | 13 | CASTPDSEETRYF | TGTGCCAGCACCCCGGACAGTGAAGAGACCCGGTACTTC
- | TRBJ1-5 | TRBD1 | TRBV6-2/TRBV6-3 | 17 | CASSRRQGRYSNQPQHF | TGTGCCAGCAGTCGCCGACAGGGGCGATATAGCAATCAGCCCCAGCATTTT
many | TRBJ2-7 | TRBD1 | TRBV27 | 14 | CASSLRDRGYEQYF | TGTGCCAGCAGTTTACGGGACAGGGGCTACGAGCAGTACTTC
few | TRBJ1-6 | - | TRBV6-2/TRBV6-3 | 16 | CASSRLESSYNSPLHF | TGTGCCAGCAGTCGACTGGAGAGCTCCTATAATTCACCCCTCCACTTT
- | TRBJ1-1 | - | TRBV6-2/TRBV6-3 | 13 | CASSYSIYVEAFF | TGTGCCAGCAGTTACTCGATTTACGTTGAAGCTTTCTTT
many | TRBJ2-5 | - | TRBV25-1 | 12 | CASSEFQETQYF | TGTGCCAGCAGTGAGTTCCAAGAGACCCAGTACTTC
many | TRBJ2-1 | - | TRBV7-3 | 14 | CASSLKSGGNEQFF | TGTGCCAGCAGCTTAAAGTCTGGGGGGAATGAGCAGTTCTTC
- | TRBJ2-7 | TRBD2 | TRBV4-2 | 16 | CASSQDRPGPGGEQYF | TGTGCCAGCAGCCAAGATAGACCAGGCCCGGGGGGCGAGCAGTACTTC
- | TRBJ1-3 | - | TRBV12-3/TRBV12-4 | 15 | CASSWEIQAGNTIYF | TGTGCCAGCAGTTGGGAGATCCAGGCGGGAAACACCATATATTTT
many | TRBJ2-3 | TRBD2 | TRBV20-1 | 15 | CSAGGLAGGPDTQYF | TGCAGTGCGGGAGGACTAGCGGGGGGCCCGGATACGCAGTATTTT
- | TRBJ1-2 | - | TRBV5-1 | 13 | CASSRGGPYGYTF | TGCGCCAGCAGCCGTGGAGGCCCCTATGGCTACACCTTC
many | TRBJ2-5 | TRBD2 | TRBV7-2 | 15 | CASSYPTSGEETQYF | TGTGCCAGCAGCTATCCCACTAGCGGAGAAGAGACCCAGTACTTC
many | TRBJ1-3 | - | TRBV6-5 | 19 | CASSSSPGEGISSGNTIYF | TGTGCCAGCAGTTCCAGCCCAGGGGAGGGAATAAGCTCTGGAAACACCATATATTTT
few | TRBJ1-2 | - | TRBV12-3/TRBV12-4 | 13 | CASSPKAKRGYTF | TGTGCCAGCAGCCCCAAAGCTAAGCGCGGCTACACCTTC
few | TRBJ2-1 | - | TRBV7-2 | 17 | CASSLGMVRISYNEQFF | TGTGCCAGCAGCTTAGGAATGGTAAGGATCTCCTACAATGAGCAGTTCTTC
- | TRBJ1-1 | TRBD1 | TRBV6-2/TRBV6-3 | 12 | CASTRTGGEAFF | TGTGCCAGCACCAGGACAGGGGGCGAAGCTTTCTTT
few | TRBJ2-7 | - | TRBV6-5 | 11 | CASSPGHEQYF | TGTGCCAGCAGTCCCGGCCACGAGCAGTACTTC
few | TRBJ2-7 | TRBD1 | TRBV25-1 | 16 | CASSEWGDRVFYEQYF | TGTGCCAGCAGTGAATGGGGGGACAGGGTATTTTACGAGCAGTACTTC